The sequence of this T cell receptor (beta chain) was determined in a study of cytomegalovirus exposure and HLA in healthy donors (dated by TCRdb to 2016 to 2017). For the study in its entirety: An earlier analysis of approximately 600 of the donors reported about 290 Gb of sequence data and about 100 million unique TCR beta sequences from approximately 180 million T cells. The T cell repertoires of 550 to 850 subjects were profiled by immunosequencing and related to cytomegalovirus serostatus. To predict cytomegalovirus infection status, the study combined high-throughput TCR immunosequencing, statistical association of individual TCRs with disease status, and machine learning. Because of strong linkage in the cohort, roughly five DR-DQ haplotypes were treated as single units for association and clustering. Across approximately 400 genotyped donors of the cohort, an average of approximately 240,000 unique TCR beta nucleotide sequences per donor were sequenced, and about a sixth of those sequences were non-productive. Donor age, sex, ethnicity and CMV serostatus were compiled alongside the repertoire data. An earlier analysis of 587 of the donors applied high-throughput TCR beta sequencing to assess whether each TCR beta V gene segment acted as functional or pseudogenic. Approximately 310 gigabases of sequencing data and 91 million or so unique TCR sequences made up an early release that covered under 750 HLA-typed donors. Both class I and class II loci were covered by HLA typing, at four-digit resolution. All discovery cohort repertoires had been generated on a single sequencing platform. Rather than drawing on any new phenotypic data, the later analysis identified candidate immune exposures from TCR beta sequences and the way those sequences occurred across donors. A later genetic analysis took genome-wide SNP genotypes for about 55% of the roughly 700 donors and used that subset as a discovery cohort. Besides the first cohort of 550 to 750 subjects, a separate validation cohort made up of roughly 130 different subjects was used. In a later analysis, previously published TCR beta repertoires from several hundred donors were re-analyzed and high-resolution HLA genotyping was added so that TCR occurrence patterns could be studied. Typing coverage varied by locus: roughly 629-630 donors for A, B, C, DRB1 and DQB1; approximately 500 for DQA1; around 610 for DPA1; some 470 for DPB1. Of the approximately 400 genotyped donors, roughly 80% fell in the genetic ancestry cluster associated with self-reported Caucasian donors. The study aimed to test whether cataloging public T cell receptors could reveal signatures of past pathogen exposure. Findings and caveats that apply to the study as a whole: Most TCR sequences were observed very rarely across donors, whereas some public TCRs were present in many individuals. Specific HLA alleles were associated with 15,000 to 20,000 TCR beta sequences at a false discovery rate of 0.05 in a later analysis. Some IMGT-functional V segments, including TRBV6-2 and TRBV6-3, could not be distinguished by the 87-base-pair reads and were therefore excluded. In the study, approximately 150 TCR beta chains were listed as associated with cytomegalovirus. A group of highly shared sequence variants was considered likely to be a technical artifact of the sequencing pipeline. When HLA alleles, especially DR and DQ, strongly co-occurred, TCR associations were difficult to assign to individual alleles. Most CMV-associated TCR beta chains appeared to be HLA-restricted in a later analysis, and the HLA associations seemed to be driven largely by CMV exposure. According to a later analysis, TCR association rates differed among HLA loci, with DRB1 alleles showing the most associated TCRs and HLA-C alleles showing the fewest. Only TCR beta chains were sequenced in this cohort, and the absence of alpha or paired-chain data limited detectable features. An earlier analysis of some 560 of the donors showed that most TCR beta V segments appeared in productive rearrangements either about 87% or about 30% of the time, which broadly matched IMGT annotations. Compared with the roughly 700-donor mean, donors in an Asian-associated ancestry cluster had fewer N-insertions in productive TCRs, according to a later genetic analysis. For the cohort, immune exposure information was limited to CMV serostatus. Because some donors lacked HLA typing at each locus, the association tests relied only on the typed subset. A later analysis reported that several top co-occurrence clusters appeared linked to parvovirus B19, influenza, CMV and Epstein-Barr virus. V-gene and J-gene trimming of TCR beta chains was associated with a missense DCLRE1C variant in a later genetic analysis, and the association was replicated in an independent cohort. Roughly uniform sequencing depth across donors was assumed in presence/absence analyses, although this assumption may not hold. A further reported finding was that TCR beta sequences accurately predicted the HLA-A and HLA-B alleles for most subjects in the first cohort. Three of the identified cytomegalovirus-associated TCR beta chains were confirmed in vitro to be specific for cytomegalovirus antigens. A later analysis found that HLA-associated TCR beta chains were more clonally expanded and had lower generation probabilities than equally common non-associated chains. Correlated functional status among segregating V segments might be attributable to linkage disequilibrium, but an unknown experimental factor could not be ruled out. The authors suggested that the approach could potentially be extended to other disease states and immunological phenotypes. Cytomegalovirus status was reported to be diagnosed by the classifier with high specificity and sensitivity in both the original and validation cohorts. Because counts were too low, seventeen rarely observed V segments, including chromosome 9 orphons, were excluded from the earlier analysis of about 500 of the donors.

With regard to this clone: It has no known antigen specificity. Base qualities are missing; no much larger clone stands one base away.

The CDR3 spans 15 residues, from the cysteine through the phenylalanine. Solely the CDR3 DNA is kept, with 45 bases framed from the first base. V loses 3 bases, J loses 5 bases, and the germline ends lie 14 bases apart. CDR1 and CDR2, looked up from the germline V gene, are SGHRS and YFSETQ. The library was produced with the immunoSEQ multiplex PCR assay. A mixture of 60 forward primers for TCR Vbeta segments and 13 reverse primers for TCR Jbeta segments was used in the multiplex PCR. A multiplex PCR assay on genomic DNA amplified the CDR3 region of rearranged TCR beta genes. On the Illumina HiSeq System, the amplified TCR beta libraries were sequenced as 87-base-pair reads. As for the original processing: Across the 500 to 700 repertoires, a later analysis counted 78 million or so unique TCR beta chains, roughly 11 million of which were shared by at least two donors. To remove PCR and sequencing errors, raw reads were error-corrected and collapsed into unique sequences using a nearest-neighbor algorithm that merged closely related sequences. V, D and J gene segments were assigned by aligning CDR3 sequences to IMGT reference sequences. Each retained sequence needed at least a six-nucleotide match to both a V gene segment and a J gene segment. Rearrangements were classified as productive when the CDR3 lacked stop codons and remained in frame with V and J, and all other rearrangements were classified as non-productive. CDR3 was defined by IMGT convention, running from the second conserved V-encoded cysteine to the conserved J-encoded phenylalanine. The earlier analysis of some 580 of the donors excluded any sequence lacking an unambiguous match to a single V gene segment. An earlier analysis of 500 to 700 of the donors classified V segments as functional when productive rearrangements were above 56.7% and as segregating when the standard deviation between donors was above 5%. A statistical classification framework was built for diagnosing cytomegalovirus status from the catalog of TCR beta chain sequences. A later analysis assigned V and J genes by comparing TCR nucleotide sequences with IMGT/GENE-DB human TR gene sequences. A later analysis assigned CDR3 sequences and most-parsimonious VDJ recombination scenarios with the TCRdist pipeline. A later analysis defined each TCR beta chain by its CDR3 amino acid sequence plus V-gene family, and excluded reads lacking a unique V-gene family. A later analysis removed several hundred highly shared, low-generation-probability nucleotide sequences to deal with suspected cross-contamination and a sequencing artifact. For each public chain, a later analysis derived a clonal expansion index from normalized ranks of inferred template counts within each repertoire. In a later analysis, generation probabilities were computed using a VDJ recombination model fitted to out-of-frame rearrangements, and the results were checked against IGoR. In a later analysis, TCR-TCR, TCR-HLA and TCR-CMV co-occurrence was scored with hypergeometric tests, and a repertoire-size bias correction was applied to TCR pairs. False discovery rates were estimated in a later analysis by permuting HLA or CMV assignments 20 times. In a later analysis, co-occurring TCRs were grouped using DBSCAN, with TCRdist sequence similarity added in when clustering inside HLA-allele-positive subsets. Repertoires with fewer than 30,000 or more than 120,000 public chains were left out of co-occurrence clustering, as were five repertoires with anomalous nucleotide sharing. Here the immuneACCESS table is served through TCRdb, limited to in-frame sequences with V and J called. Missing clones are a known gap in these copies; in checked studies unresolved V genes cover under half, and the rest lacks a known reason. That table is the source of V, J and clone size, and D and trimming were worked out from the DNA. The sample data list 300,000 or so clones, and almost 85% of these were observed just once. The top ten clones comprise roughly 2% of the sample.

The cohort was made up of about 670 healthy bone marrow donors. At the time of sampling, every cohort member was nominally healthy, though immune exposures that went unrecorded were likely present. The donor tested CMV seropositive, placing the donor among the approximately 290 seropositive members of the cohort. Each donor provided a peripheral blood sample, and peripheral blood mononuclear cells were used for TCR beta sequencing. Genomic DNA was extracted from the blood cell samples with the Qiagen DNeasy Blood Extraction Kit. This receptor was identified in a woman in her thirties or forties in good health and CMV-seropositive. Recombination joined TRBV5-1 with TRBJ2-2; TRBD1 is a possible D gene, resting on 5 matching bases. The sequenced sample consisted of PBMCs. Here is the DNA: TGCGCCAGCAGCTCCTCAGGGTTGGGGACCGGGGAGCTGTTTTTT. Translation gives CASSSSGLGTGELFF. The full variable domain, with segments outside the CDR3 supplied by the reference TRBV5-1 and TRBJ2-2 proteins, appears as KAGVTQTPRYLIKTRGQQVTLSCSPISGHRSVSWYQQTPGQGLQFLFEYFSETQRNKGNFPGRFSGRQFSNSRSEMNVSTLELGDSALYLCASSSSGLGTGELFFGEGSRLTVL.